The 20 T cell receptor beta chains below were found in one sample sequenced in a study of T cells in Graves' hyperthyroidism and ophthalmopathy. Authors of the study amplified TCR beta CDR3 regions from RNA transcripts. RT-PCR in the first round (using the HTBI primer set) targeted the TCR CDR3. Via MiXCR, TCRdb re-called the multiplex PCR reads, giving one row per CDR3 protein. This table has around 600,000 distinct CDR3 sequences, about a sixth appearing once. The sequenced sample consisted of blood. All receptors come from a woman aged 40 to 50 with Graves' ophthalmopathy.

This chain connects TRBV9 to TRBJ2-3; 9 nucleotides align to TRBD2. The CDR3 spans 16 residues. Germline V gene data show CDR1 as SGDLS and CDR2 as YYNGEE. After removal of 0 bases from V and 5 bases from J, the junction contained 7 bases not matched to a gene. The CDR3 spells CASSVAGRGGQDTQYF. The CDR3 DNA sequence: TGTGCCAGCAGCGTAGCTGGGCGGGGGGGCCAAGATACGCAGTATTTT.

This chain connects TRBV20-1 to TRBJ2-1, with a tentative D call TRBD2 (6 bases). The germline gives CDR1 DFQATT, CDR2 SNEGSKA (reference sequence). CDR3 size: 16 residues. V was trimmed by 5 bases and J by 7 bases, leaving 24 bases between them. The CDR3 coding sequence is TGCAGTGCTCACATTCAAGCGGGTCGTCGGGGAAATGAGCAGTTCTTC. This codes for CSAHIQAGRRGNEQFF.

As for this clonotype: This may come from a read error, since a much larger clone is one base off. CDR3 in amino acids: CASSQTSGDHYGQYF. CDR3 coding DNA: TGCGCCAGCAGCCAAACGAGCGGCGACCACTACGGGCAGTACTTC. This chain connects TRBV4-1 to TRBJ2-7; D is possibly TRBD2 (5 bases). Germline CDR1 MGHRA, CDR2 YSYEKL. The CDR3 has 15 amino acids.

This clonotype was detected ten times or more. Here the CDR3 DNA reads TGCAGTGCTAGAGATCTTCATACTAGCGGGGGTCCCTACAATGAGCAGTTCTTC. It specifies CSARDLHTSGGPYNEQFF. The V and J genes are TRBV20-1 and TRBJ2-1, with 11 bases that match TRBD2. The CDR3 consists of 18 residues. Germline V gene sequence: CDR1 DFQATT, CDR2 SNEGSKA (reference sequence). After removal of 0 bases from V and 2 bases from J, the junction contained 9 bases not matched to a gene.

Regarding this clonotype: One junction end disagrees with the germline gene, perhaps due to a read error. The J gene is TRBJ2-7, the V gene TRBV3-1; no definite D call. CDR1 and CDR2 (germline): LGHDT, YNNKEL (reference sequence). The CDR3 is 14 residues long. CDR3 residues: CASSHGSSNPTQDF. CDR3 DNA: TGTGCCAGCAGCCACGGGTCGTCTAATCCCACGCAGGACTTC.

V and J are TRBV28 and TRBJ1-4; maybe TRBD1 (5 bases). CDR1 MDHEN and CDR2 SYDVKM come from the germline V gene. The CDR3 loop spans 12 amino acids. Deletions cut 9 bases from V and 4 bases from J, with 9 bases between. Here the CDR3 DNA reads TGTGCCAGTAAGGGGTTTAATGAAAAACTGTTTTTT. This encodes CASKGFNEKLFF.

This clonotype was counted between two and nine times. The chain uses TRBV12-3 or TRBV12-4 and TRBJ2-5, with 8 bases lining up with TRBD2. This CDR3 spans 11 amino acids. V lost 5 bases and J lost 13; bases outside the gene matches: 6. The CDR3 nucleotides are TGTGCCAGCAGTATCAGCGGGAGTTCGTACTTC. Translating gives CASSISGSSYF.

The chain uses TRBV5-1 and TRBJ2-3; TRBD2 might be the D (6 bases). The CDR3 contains 15 residues. V lost 4 bases and J 1 base, leaving 13 bases between the germline ends. Germline values: CDR1 SGHRS, CDR2 YFSETQ. The CDR3 region has the DNA TGCGCCAGCAGCCCGGAATGGGGGGGCACAGATACGCAGTATTTT. As protein: CASSPEWGGTDTQYF.

This clonotype showed up many times. The CDR3 DNA follows: TGTGCCAGCAGTCTACGTCCGGCGCGCCAGCCCCAGCATTTT. Translated, it gives CASSLRPARQPQHF. The chain carries TRBV27 and TRBJ1-5, with D hard to call. The germline V and J ends were trimmed by 5 bases and 7 bases, with 15 bases remaining between them. Germline-derived CDR1 and CDR2 are MNHEY and SMNVEV (reference sequence). The CDR3 runs 14 residues.

This clonotype came up many times. This chain connects TRBV7-8 to TRBJ1-2; the D gene is possibly TRBD1 (5 bases). The CDR3 contains 15 residues. Germline V CDR1 and CDR2: SGHVS, FQNEAQ. The V and J ends lost 5 bases and 0 bases respectively, with 13 bases between them. The CDR3 loop reads CASSLGARTNYGYTF. Written as DNA, the CDR3 is TGTGCCAGCAGCCTAGGGGCCAGGACTAACTATGGCTACACCTTC.

The V call is TRBV7-9, the J call TRBJ2-1, with D perhaps matching TRBD2 (6 bases). Germline V gene lookup returns CDR1 SEHNR and CDR2 FQNEAQ (reference sequence). The germline V and J ends were trimmed by 1 base and 6 bases, with 10 bases remaining between them. The CDR3 has 14 amino acids. Here the CDR3 DNA reads TGTGCCAGCAGCTTAGTAGGACTACCCAATGAGCAGTTCTTC. It yields the protein CASSLVGLPNEQFF.

Worth noting for this clonotype: This sequence may be a read error, since a much larger clone differs from it by one base. V is TRBV2 and J is TRBJ2-3; D is unclear. Trimming took 4 bases from V and 2 from J, leaving 13 bases between them. Looked up from germline, CDR1 is SNHLY and CDR2 is FYNNEI. The CDR3 sequence is 15 residues long. Here the CDR3 reads CASSAELPVTDTQYF. For the CDR3, the DNA is TGTGCCAGCAGTGCGGAACTTCCCGTCACAGATACGCAGTATTTT.

This clonotype has a count of ten or more. The chain employs TRBV27 and TRBJ2-1; TRBD1 aligns across 9 bases. Trimming took 5 bases from V and 6 from J; bases not matched to a gene: 8. CDR1 is MNHEY and CDR2 is SMNVEV in the germline V gene (reference sequence). The CDR3 covers 15 residues. The CDR3 spells CASSINRDRANEQFF. CDR3 sequence (DNA): TGTGCCAGCAGTATCAACCGGGACAGGGCCAATGAGCAGTTCTTC.

There are a few counts of this clonotype. CDR3 DNA: TGTGCCAGCAAGGGACACGCGTCTGGGGCCAACGTCCTGACTTTC. As protein: CASKGHASGANVLTF. The chain employs TRBV3-1 and TRBJ2-6; a weak D match, TRBD1 (6 bases). Trimming removed 7 bases at V and 1 base at J, with 11 bases between. Germline values: CDR1 LGHDT, CDR2 YNNKEL (reference sequence). CDR3 size: 15 residues.

The V and J genes are TRBV7-2 and TRBJ1-4, with 7 bases fitting TRBD1. The V gene end was trimmed by 5 bases and the J gene end by 3 bases; junction bases not matched to a gene: 6. There are 15 residues in the CDR3. Germline V gene data show CDR1 as SGHTA and CDR2 as FQGNSA. The CDR3: CASSLDRAANEKLFF. The CDR3 region has the DNA TGTGCCAGCAGCCTCGACAGGGCGGCTAATGAAAAACTGTTTTTT.

This clonotype was detected only a few times. The rearrangement joins TRBV14 to TRBJ2-5, with 11 bases that match TRBD1. The germline gives CDR1 SGHDN, CDR2 FVKESK. The V and J ends lost 1 base and 4 bases, in that order; junction bases with no gene match: 5. The CDR3 runs to 16 residues. In DNA, the CDR3 is TGTGCCAGCAGCCAAGTTGGACAGGGGGCTAGAGAGACCCAGTACTTC. Translating gives CASSQVGQGARETQYF.

This clonotype occurred a few times. J is TRBJ1-6 and V is TRBV28, with D hard to call. The V gene lost 6 bases and the J gene lost 6 bases, with 12 bases spanning the gap. CDR1 and CDR2 (germline): MDHEN, SYDVKM. CDR3 length equals 14 residues. The CDR3 loop reads CASSPRRGNSPLHF. The CDR3 DNA is TGTGCCAGCAGCCCACGCCGGGGTAATTCACCCCTCCACTTT.

This clonotype was seen many times. The chain carries TRBV18 and TRBJ2-1; unclear D gene. The length of the CDR3 is 14 residues. V was pared by 3 bases and J by 7 bases, with 13 bases between. Per the germline V gene, CDR1 is KGHSH and CDR2 is LQKENI. The CDR3 nucleotides read TGTGCCAGCTCACCGACCCAGTTTCTGAATGAGCAGTTCTTC. It codes for CASSPTQFLNEQFF.

A few counts support this clonotype. V and J are TRBV11-2 and TRBJ2-4, with a tentative D call TRBD1 (5 bases). CDR1 is SGHAT and CDR2 is FQNNGV in the germline V gene. The length of the CDR3 is 15 residues. Trimming took off 5 bases at V and 8 bases at J, with 19 bases between the two ends. The CDR3 spells CASSLGAEPWDIQYF. CDR3 DNA sequence: TGTGCCAGCAGCCTTGGGGCGGAGCCATGGGACATTCAGTACTTC.

This clonotype was detected ten times or more. V and J are TRBV2 and TRBJ2-7; D unresolved. CDR3 size: 14 residues. The V and J ends lost 6 bases and 0 bases respectively, with 12 bases between them. Germline-derived CDR1 and CDR2 are SNHLY and FYNNEI. CDR3 loop: CASRGFEVSYEQYF. In DNA form, the CDR3 reads TGTGCCAGCAGAGGTTTCGAGGTCTCCTACGAGCAGTACTTC.